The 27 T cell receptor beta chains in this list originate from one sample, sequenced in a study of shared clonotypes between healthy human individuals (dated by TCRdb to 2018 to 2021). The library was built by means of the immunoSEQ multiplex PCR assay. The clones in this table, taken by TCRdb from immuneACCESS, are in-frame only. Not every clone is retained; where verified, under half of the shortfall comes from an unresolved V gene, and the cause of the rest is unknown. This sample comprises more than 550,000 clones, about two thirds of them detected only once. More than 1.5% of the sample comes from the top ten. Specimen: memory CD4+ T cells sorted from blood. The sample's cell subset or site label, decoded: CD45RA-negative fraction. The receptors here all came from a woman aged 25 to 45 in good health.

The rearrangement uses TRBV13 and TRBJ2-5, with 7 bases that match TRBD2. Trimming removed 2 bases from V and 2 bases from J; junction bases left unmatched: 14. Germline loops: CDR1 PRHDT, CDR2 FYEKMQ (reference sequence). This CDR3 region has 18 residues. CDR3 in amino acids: CASSLSIGGTTRQETQYF. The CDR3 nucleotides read TGTGCCAGCAGCTTATCTATCGGGGGGACTACCAGGCAAGAGACCCAGTACTTC.

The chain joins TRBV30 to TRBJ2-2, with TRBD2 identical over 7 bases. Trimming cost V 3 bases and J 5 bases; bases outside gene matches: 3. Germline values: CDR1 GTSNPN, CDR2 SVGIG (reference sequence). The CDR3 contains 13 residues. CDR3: CAWSGTTTGELFF. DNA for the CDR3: TGTGCCTGGAGCGGGACTACAACCGGGGAGCTGTTTTTT.

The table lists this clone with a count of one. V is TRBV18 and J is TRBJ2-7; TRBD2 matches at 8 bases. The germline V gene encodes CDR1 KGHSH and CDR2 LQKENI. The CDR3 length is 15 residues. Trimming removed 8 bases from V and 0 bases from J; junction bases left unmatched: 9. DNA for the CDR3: TGTGCCAGCGCCCAGGGAGCGGGGGACTCCTACGAGCAGTACTTC. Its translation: CASAQGAGDSYEQYF. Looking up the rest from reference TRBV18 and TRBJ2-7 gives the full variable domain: NAGVMQNPRHLVRRRGQEARLRCSPMKGHSHVYWYRQLPEEGLKFMVYLQKENIIDESGMPKERFSAEFPKEGPSILRIQQVVRGDSAAYFCASAQGAGDSYEQYFGPGTRLTVT.

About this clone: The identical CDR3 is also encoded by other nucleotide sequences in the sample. CDR3 nucleotide sequence: TGTGCCAGCAGCCGGCAATTGAACACTGAAGCTTTCTTT. It is translated as CASSRQLNTEAFF. The rearrangement links TRBV28 to TRBJ1-1; D not resolved. Between the trimmed V and J ends, which lost 6 bases and 0 bases, there was a span of 8 bases. The CDR3 loop spans 13 amino acids. Per germline, CDR1 MDHEN and CDR2 SYDVKM.

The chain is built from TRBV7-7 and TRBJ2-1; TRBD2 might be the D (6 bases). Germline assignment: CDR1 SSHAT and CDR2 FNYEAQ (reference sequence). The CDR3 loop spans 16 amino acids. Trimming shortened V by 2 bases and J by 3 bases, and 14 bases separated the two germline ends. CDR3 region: CASSLRAGTVYNEQFF. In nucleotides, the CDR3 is TGTGCCAGCAGCTTAAGGGCGGGAACGGTCTACAATGAGCAGTTCTTC.

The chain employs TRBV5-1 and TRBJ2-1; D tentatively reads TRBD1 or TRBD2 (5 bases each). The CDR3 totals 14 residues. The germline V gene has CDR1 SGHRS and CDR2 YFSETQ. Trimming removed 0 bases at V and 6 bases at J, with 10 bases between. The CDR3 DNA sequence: TGCGCCAGCAGCTTGGACGGGGCCAGCAATGAGCAGTTCTTC. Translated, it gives CASSLDGASNEQFF.

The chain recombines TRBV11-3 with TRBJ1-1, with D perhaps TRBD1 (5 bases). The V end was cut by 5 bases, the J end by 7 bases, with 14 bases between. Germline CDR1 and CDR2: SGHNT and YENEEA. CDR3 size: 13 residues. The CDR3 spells CASSRGGEGEAFF. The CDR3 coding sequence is TGTGCCAGCAGCCGCGGGGGTGAGGGTGAAGCTTTCTTT.

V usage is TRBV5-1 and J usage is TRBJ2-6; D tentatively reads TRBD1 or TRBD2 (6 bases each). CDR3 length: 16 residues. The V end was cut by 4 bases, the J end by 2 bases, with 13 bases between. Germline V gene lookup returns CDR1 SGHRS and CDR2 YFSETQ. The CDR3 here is CASSPFGGAGANVLTF. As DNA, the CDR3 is TGCGCCAGCAGCCCTTTCGGGGGCGCTGGGGCCAACGTCCTGACTTTC.

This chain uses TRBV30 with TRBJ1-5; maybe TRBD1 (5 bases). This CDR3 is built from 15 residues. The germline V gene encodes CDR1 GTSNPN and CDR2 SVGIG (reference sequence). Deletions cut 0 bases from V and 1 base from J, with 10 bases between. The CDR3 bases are TGTGCCTGGAGTGTACGGGGGGTGAGCAATCAGCCCCAGCATTTT. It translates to CAWSVRGVSNQPQHF.

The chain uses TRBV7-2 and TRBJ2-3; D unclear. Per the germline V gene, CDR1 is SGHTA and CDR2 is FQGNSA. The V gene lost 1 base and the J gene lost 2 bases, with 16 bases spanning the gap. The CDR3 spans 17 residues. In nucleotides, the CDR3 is TGTGCCAGCAGCTTAGGTTTGGCAGGACCCTTCACAGATACGCAGTATTTT. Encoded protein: CASSLGLAGPFTDTQYF.

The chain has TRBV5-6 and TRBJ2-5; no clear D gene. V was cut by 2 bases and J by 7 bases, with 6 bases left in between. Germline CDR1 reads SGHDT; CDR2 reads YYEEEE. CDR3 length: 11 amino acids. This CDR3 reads CASSFGPTQYF. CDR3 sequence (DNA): TGTGCCAGCAGCTTCGGTCCGACCCAGTACTTC.

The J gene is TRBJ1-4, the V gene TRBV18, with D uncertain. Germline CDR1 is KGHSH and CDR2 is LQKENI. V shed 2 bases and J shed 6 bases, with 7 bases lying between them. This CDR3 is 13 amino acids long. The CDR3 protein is CASSPAVHEKLFF. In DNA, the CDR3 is TGTGCCAGCTCACCAGCGGTACATGAAAAACTGTTTTTT.

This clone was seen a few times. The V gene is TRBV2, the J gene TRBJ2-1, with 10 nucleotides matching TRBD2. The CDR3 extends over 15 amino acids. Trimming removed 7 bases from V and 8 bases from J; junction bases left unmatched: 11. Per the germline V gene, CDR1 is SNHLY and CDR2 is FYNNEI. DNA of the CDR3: TGTGCCAGCATCCGACGTACTAGCGGGGCCGATGAGCAGTTCTTC. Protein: CASIRRTSGADEQFF.

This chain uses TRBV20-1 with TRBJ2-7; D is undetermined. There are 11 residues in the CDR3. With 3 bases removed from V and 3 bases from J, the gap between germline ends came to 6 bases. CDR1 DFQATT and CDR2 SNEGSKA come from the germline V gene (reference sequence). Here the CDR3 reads CSASTHYEQYF. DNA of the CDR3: TGCAGTGCTAGCACCCACTACGAGCAGTACTTC.

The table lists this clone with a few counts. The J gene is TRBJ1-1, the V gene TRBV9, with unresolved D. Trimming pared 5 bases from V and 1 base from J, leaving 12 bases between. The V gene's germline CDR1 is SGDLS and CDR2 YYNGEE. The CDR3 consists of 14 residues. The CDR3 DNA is TGTGCCAGCAGTAAAGCCTTGGGGAACACTGAAGCTTTCTTT. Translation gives CASSKALGNTEAFF.

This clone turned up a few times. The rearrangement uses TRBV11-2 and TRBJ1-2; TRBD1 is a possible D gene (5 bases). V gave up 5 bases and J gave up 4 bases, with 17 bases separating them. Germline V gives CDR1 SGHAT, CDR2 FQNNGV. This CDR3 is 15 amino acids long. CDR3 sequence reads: CASSPRSPRVYGYTF. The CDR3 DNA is TGTGCCAGCAGCCCACGTTCCCCCAGGGTCTATGGCTACACCTTC. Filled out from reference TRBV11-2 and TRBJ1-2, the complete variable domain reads EAGVAQSPRYKIIEKRQSVAFWCNPISGHATLYWYQQILGQGPKLLIQFQNNGVVDDSQLPKDRFSAERLKGVDSTLKIQPAKLEDSAVYLCASSPRSPRVYGYTFGSGTRLTVV.

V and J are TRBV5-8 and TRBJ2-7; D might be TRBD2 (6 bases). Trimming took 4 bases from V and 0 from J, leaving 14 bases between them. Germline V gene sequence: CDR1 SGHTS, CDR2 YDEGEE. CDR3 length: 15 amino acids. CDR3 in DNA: TGTGCCAGCAGCCTGAGGACTACTAGCTCCTACGAGCAGTACTTC. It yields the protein CASSLRTTSSYEQYF. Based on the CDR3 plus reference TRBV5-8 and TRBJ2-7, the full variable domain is EAGVTQSPTHLIKTRGQQATLRCSPISGHTSVYWYQQALGLGLQFLLWYDEGEERNRGNFPPRFSGRQFPNYSSELNVNALELEDSALYLCASSLRTTSSYEQYFGPGTRLTVT.

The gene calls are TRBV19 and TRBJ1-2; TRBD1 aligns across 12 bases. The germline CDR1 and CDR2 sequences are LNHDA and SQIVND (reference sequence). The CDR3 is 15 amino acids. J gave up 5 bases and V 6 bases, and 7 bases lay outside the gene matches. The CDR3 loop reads CASSGTGGGRYGYTF. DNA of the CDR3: TGTGCCAGTAGCGGGACAGGGGGCGGCCGATATGGCTACACCTTC.

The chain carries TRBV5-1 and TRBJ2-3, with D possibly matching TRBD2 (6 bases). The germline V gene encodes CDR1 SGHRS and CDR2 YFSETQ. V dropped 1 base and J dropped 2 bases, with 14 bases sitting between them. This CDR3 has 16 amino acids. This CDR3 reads CASSLMPSAHTDTQYF. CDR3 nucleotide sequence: TGCGCCAGCAGCTTGATGCCTAGCGCCCACACAGATACGCAGTATTTT.

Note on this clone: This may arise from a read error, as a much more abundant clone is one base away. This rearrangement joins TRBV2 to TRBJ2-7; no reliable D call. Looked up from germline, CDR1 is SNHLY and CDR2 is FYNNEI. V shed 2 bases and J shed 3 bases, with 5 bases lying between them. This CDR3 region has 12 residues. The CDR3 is CASSEYSYEQYF. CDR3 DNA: TGTGCCAGCAGTGAATACAGCTACGAGCAGTACTTC.

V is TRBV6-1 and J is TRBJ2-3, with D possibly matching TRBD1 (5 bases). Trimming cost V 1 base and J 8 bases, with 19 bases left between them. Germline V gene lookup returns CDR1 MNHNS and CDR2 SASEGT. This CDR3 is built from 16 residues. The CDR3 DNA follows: TGTGCCAGCAGTGAAGAAGGCTGGGGCCCCCCCGTTACGCAGTATTTT. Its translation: CASSEEGWGPPVTQYF.

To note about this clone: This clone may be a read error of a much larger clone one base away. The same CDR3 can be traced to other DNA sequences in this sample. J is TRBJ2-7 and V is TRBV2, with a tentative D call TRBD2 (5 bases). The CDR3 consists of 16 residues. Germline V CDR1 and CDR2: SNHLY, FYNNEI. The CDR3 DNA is TGTGCCAGCAGTGATATGCGGGCCGAAGGATCCTACGAGCAATACTTC. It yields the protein CASSDMRAEGSYEQYF.

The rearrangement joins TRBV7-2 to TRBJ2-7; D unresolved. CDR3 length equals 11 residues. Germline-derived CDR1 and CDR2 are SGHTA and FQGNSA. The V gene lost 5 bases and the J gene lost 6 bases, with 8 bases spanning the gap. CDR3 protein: CASSPMREQYF. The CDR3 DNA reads TGTGCCAGCAGCCCGATGCGCGAGCAGTACTTC. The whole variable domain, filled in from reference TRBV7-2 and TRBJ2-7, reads GAGVSQSPSNKVTEKGKDVELRCDPISGHTALYWYRQSLGQGLEFLIYFQGNSAPDKSGLPSDRFSAERTGGSVSTLTIQRTQQEDSAVYLCASSPMREQYFGPGTRLTVT.

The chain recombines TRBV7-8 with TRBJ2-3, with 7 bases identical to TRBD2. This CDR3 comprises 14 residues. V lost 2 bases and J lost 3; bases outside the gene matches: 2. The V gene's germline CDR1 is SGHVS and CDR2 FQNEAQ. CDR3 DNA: TGTGCCAGCAGCTTACAGGGAGGGACAGATACGCAGTATTTT. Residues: CASSLQGGTDTQYF.

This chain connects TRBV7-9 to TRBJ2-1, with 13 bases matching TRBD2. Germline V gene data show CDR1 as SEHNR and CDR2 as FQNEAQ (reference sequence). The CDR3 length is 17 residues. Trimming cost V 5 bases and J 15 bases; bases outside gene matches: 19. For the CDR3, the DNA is TGTGCCAGCAGCGCCCACCCCCTCGGGACTAGCGGGGATGGGGGGTTCTTC. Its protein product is CASSAHPLGTSGDGGFF.

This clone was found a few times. Here the CDR3 reads CASSEFPAGVIGIGELFF. The CDR3 nucleotides read TGTGCCAGCAGTGAATTTCCAGCGGGAGTCATTGGGATCGGGGAGCTGTTTTTT. The V call is TRBV25-1, the J call TRBJ2-2; 8 bases fit TRBD2. Germline V gene data show CDR1 as MGHDK and CDR2 as SYGVNS. The CDR3 loop spans 18 amino acids. V gave up 1 base and J gave up 7 bases; unmatched junction bases: 14.

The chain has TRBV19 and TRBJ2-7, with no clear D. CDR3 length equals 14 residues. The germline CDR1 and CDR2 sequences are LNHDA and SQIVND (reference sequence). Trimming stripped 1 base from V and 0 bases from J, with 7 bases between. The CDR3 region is CASSIAVDSYEQYF. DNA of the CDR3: TGTGCCAGTAGTATAGCCGTCGACTCCTACGAGCAGTACTTC.